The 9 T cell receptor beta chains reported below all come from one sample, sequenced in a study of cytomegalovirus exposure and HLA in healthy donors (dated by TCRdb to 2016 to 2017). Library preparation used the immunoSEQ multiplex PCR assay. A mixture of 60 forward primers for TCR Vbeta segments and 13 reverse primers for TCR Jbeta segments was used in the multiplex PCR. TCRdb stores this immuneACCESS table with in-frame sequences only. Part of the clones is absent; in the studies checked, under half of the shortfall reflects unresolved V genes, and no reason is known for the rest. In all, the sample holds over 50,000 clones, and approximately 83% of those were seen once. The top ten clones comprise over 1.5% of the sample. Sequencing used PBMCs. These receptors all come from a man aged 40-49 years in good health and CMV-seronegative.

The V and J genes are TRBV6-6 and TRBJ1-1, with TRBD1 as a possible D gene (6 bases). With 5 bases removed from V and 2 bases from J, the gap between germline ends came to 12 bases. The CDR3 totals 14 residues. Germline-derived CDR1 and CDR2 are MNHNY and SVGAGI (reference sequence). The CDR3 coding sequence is TGTGCCAGCAGTAAGGACAGCGTAAACACTGAAGCTTTCTTT. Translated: CASSKDSVNTEAFF.

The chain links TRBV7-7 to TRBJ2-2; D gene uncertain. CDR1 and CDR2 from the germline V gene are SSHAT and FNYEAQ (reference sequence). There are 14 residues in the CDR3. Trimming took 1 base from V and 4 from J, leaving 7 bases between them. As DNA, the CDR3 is TGTGCCAGCAGCTTAGGGCCGGGCACCGGGGAGCTGTTTTTT. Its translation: CASSLGPGTGELFF. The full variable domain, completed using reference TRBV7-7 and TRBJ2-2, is GAGVSQSPRYKVTKRGQDVTLRCDPISSHATLYWYQQALGQGPEFLTYFNYEAQPDKSGLPSDRFSAERPEGSISTLTIQRTEQRDSAMYRCASSLGPGTGELFFGEGSRLTVL.

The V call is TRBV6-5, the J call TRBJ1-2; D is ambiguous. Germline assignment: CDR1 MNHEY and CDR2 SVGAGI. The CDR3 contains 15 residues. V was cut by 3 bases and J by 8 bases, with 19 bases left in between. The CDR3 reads CASSYEAGGIGGYTF. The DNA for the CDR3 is TGTGCCAGCAGTTATGAGGCGGGTGGAATTGGCGGCTACACCTTC.

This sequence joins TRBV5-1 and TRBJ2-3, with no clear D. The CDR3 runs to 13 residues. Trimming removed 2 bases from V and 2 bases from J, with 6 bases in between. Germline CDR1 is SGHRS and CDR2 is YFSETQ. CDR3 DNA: TGCGCCAGCAGCTTCGGGTCCACAGATACGCAGTATTTT. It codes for CASSFGSTDTQYF.

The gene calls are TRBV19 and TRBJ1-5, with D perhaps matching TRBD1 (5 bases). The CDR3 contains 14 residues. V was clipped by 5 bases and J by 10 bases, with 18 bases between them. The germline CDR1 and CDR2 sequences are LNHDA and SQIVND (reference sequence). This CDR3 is CASSSQGTGTPQHF. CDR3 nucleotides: TGTGCCAGTAGTTCCCAGGGTACCGGAACACCCCAGCATTTT.

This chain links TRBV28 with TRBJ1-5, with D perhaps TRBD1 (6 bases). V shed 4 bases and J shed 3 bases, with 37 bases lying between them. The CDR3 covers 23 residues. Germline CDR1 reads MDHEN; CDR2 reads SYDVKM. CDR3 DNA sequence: TGTGCCAGCAGTTCAATAATTAGGACAGAAAAGAGCCCATACGCAGGAGTCAATCAGCCCCAGCATTTT. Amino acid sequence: CASSSIIRTEKSPYAGVNQPQHF. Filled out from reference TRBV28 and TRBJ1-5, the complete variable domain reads DVKVTQSSRYLVKRTGEKVFLECVQDMDHENMFWYRQDPGLGLRLIYFSYDVKMKEKGDIPEGYSVSREKKERFSLILESASTNQTSMYLCASSSIIRTEKSPYAGVNQPQHFGDGTRLSIL.

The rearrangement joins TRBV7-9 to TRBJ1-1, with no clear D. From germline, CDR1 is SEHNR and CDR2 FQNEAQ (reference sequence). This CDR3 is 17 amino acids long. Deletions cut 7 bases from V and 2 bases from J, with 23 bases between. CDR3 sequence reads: CASNLVLQTRGNTEAFF. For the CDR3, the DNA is TGTGCCAGCAACCTCGTCCTCCAGACGCGGGGAAACACTGAAGCTTTCTTT.

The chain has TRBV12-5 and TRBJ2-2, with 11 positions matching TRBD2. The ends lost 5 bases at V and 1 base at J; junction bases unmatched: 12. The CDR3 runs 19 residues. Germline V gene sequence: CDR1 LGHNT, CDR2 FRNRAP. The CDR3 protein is CASGIPSGGPVRNTGELFF. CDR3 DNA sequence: TGTGCTAGTGGTATCCCTAGCGGGGGGCCGGTTAGGAACACCGGGGAGCTGTTTTTT.

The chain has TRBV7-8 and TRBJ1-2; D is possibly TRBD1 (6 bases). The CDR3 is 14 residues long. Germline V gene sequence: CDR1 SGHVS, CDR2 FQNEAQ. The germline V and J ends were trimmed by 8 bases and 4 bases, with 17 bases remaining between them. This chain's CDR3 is CASGRSDSSYGYTF. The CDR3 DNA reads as TGTGCCAGCGGTCGGTCGGACAGCTCCTATGGCTACACCTTC.